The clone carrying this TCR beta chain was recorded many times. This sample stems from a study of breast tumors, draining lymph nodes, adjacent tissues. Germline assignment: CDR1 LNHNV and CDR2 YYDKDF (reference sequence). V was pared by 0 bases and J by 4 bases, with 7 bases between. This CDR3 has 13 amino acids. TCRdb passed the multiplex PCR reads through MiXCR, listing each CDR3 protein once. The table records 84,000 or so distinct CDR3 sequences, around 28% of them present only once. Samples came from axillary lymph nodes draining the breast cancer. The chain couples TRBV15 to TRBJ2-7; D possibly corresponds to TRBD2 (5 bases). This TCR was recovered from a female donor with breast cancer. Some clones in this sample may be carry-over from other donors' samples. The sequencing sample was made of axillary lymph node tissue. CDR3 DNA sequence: TGTGCCACCAGCAGAGATCGAGGGTACGAGCAGTACTTC. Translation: CATSRDRGYEQYF.